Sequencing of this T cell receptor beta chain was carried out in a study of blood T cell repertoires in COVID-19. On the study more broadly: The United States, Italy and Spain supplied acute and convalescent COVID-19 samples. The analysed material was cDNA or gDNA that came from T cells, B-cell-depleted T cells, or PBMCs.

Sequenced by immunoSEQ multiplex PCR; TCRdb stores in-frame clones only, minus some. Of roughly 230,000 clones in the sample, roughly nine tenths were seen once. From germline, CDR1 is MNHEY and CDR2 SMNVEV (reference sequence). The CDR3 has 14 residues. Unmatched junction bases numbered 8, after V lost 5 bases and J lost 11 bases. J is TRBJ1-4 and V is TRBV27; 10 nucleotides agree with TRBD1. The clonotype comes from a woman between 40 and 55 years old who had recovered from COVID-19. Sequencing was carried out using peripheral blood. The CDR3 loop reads CASSAGTGVGKLFF. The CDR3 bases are TGTGCCAGCAGTGCCGGGACAGGGGTCGGCAAACTGTTTTTT.